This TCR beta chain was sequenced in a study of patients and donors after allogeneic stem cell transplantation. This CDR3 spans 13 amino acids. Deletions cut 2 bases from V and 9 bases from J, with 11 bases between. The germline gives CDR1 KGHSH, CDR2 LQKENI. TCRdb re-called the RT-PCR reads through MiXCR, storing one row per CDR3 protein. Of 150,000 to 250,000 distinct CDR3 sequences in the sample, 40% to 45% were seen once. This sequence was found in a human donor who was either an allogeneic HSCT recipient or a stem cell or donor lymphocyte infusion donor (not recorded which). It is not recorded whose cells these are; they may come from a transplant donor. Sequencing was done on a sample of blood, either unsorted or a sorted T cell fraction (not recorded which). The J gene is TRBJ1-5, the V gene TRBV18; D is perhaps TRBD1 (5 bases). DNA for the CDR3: TGTGCCAGCTCACCAGAGAGGGGCCCGCCCCAGCATTTT. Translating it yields CASSPERGPPQHF.